Listed below are T cell receptor beta chains from one sample, sequenced in a study of blood T cell repertoires in COVID-19. TCRdb's copy holds only in-frame clones and misses some; the assay was immunoSEQ multiplex PCR. Of over 200,000 clones listed, 70% to 90% are singletons. Sequencing was carried out using peripheral blood. These receptors were collected from a man aged 25-45 years with COVID-19, enrolled during active disease. Both conserved end residues are part of each CDR3. The D gene is left open where the match is weak.

TRBV2	TRBJ1-1	-	CASTEVLEGTEAFF	TGTGCCAGCACGGAGGTTCTGGAGGGCACTGAAGCTTTCTTT
TRBV10-3	TRBJ1-5	-	CAISDLQVTQPQHF	TGTGCCATCAGTGACCTCCAGGTCACTCAGCCCCAGCATTTT
TRBV10-3	TRBJ2-7	TRBD1	CAIRKGTDEQYF	TGTGCCATCAGGAAAGGGACAGACGAGCAGTACTTC
TRBV19	TRBJ1-5	TRBD1	CASTSGQGSNQPQHF	TGTGCCAGTACATCGGGACAGGGTAGCAATCAGCCCCAGCATTTT
TRBV15	TRBJ2-5	TRBD2	CATSRGPGEGETQYF	TGTGCCACCAGCAGAGGTCCCGGGGAGGGGGAGACCCAGTACTTC
TRBV19	TRBJ1-1	-	CASSSLGGDTEAFF	TGTGCCAGTAGTTCGCTTGGGGGGGACACTGAAGCTTTCTTT
TRBV28	TRBJ2-2	-	CASSLLSVGRDTGELFF	TGTGCCAGCAGTTTATTATCGGTGGGGCGCGACACCGGGGAGCTGTTTTTT
TRBV24-1	TRBJ2-3	-	CATQGTDTQYF	TGTGCCACCCAGGGCACAGATACGCAGTATTTT
TRBV19	TRBJ1-1	TRBD1	CASSVTGVTEAFF	TGTGCCAGTAGTGTAACAGGGGTAACTGAAGCTTTCTTT
TRBV7-2	TRBJ2-7	TRBD2	CASSLVAGAYEQYF	TGTGCCAGCAGCTTAGTGGCGGGAGCCTACGAGCAGTACTTC
TRBV4-1	TRBJ1-5	TRBD1	CASSQDQETGVYQPQHF	TGCGCCAGCAGCCAAGATCAGGAGACAGGGGTCTATCAGCCCCAGCATTTT
TRBV6-5	TRBJ2-7	-	CASSYSADTDYEQYF	TGTGCCAGCAGTTACTCGGCGGATACGGACTACGAGCAGTACTTC
TRBV5-1	TRBJ1-1	-	CASSSQGFNTEAFF	TGCGCCAGCAGCTCTCAGGGGTTTAACACTGAAGCTTTCTTT
TRBV5-1	TRBJ1-2	TRBD1	CASSLGTGRANYGYTF	TGCGCCAGCAGCTTGGGGACAGGGCGAGCTAACTATGGCTACACCTTC
TRBV19	TRBJ1-3	TRBD1	CASSIWRGGGSGNTIYF	TGTGCCAGTAGTATCTGGAGAGGGGGCGGTTCTGGAAACACCATATATTTT
TRBV24-1	TRBJ2-2	TRBD2	CATSSGLAGTGELFF	TGTGCCACCTCCTCTGGACTAGCGGGCACCGGGGAGCTGTTTTTT
TRBV7-2	TRBJ2-3	-	CASSLGPRSPADTQYF	TGTGCCAGCAGCTTAGGGCCTCGAAGTCCCGCTGATACGCAGTATTTT
TRBV6-5	TRBJ1-5	TRBD1	CASRGQGHQPQHF	TGTGCCAGCAGGGGACAGGGTCATCAGCCCCAGCATTTT
TRBV4-3	TRBJ2-7	-	CASSREQRSTYEQYF	TGCGCCAGCAGCCGAGAACAACGGAGTACCTACGAGCAGTACTTC
TRBV19	TRBJ2-3	-	CASSDGGARSTDTQYF	TGTGCCAGTAGTGATGGAGGGGCGCGTAGCACAGATACGCAGTATTTT
TRBV7-9	TRBJ1-3	-	CASSFQGPEPGGSGNTIYF	TGTGCCAGCAGCTTCCAGGGTCCAGAACCGGGGGGCTCTGGAAACACCATATATTTT
TRBV11-2	TRBJ2-7	TRBD2	CASTTSGSGEQYF	TGTGCCAGTACGACTAGCGGGAGTGGGGAGCAGTACTTC
TRBV12-3/TRBV12-4	TRBJ1-2	-	CASSPRTAYGYTF	TGTGCCAGCAGTCCTAGGACAGCCTATGGCTACACCTTC
TRBV19	TRBJ2-1	-	CASSIGAGLTPEQFF	TGTGCCAGTAGTATTGGGGCAGGGCTTACCCCTGAGCAGTTCTTC